Each of the 25 T cell receptor beta chains below was sequenced from the same sample in a study of T-cell reconstitution after alpha-beta-depleted transplantation in children. Unique molecular identifiers were used to barcode this TCRbeta library. TCRdb called the PCR reads again in MiXCR, with one record for every CDR3 protein. The sample consists of about a million distinct CDR3 sequences, less than 30% of them appearing once. The starting material was PBMCs, mostly from graft donor cells, obtained 360 days after TCRalphabeta/CD19-depleted stem cell transplant. Source of these receptors: a boy in the first two years of life who had a stem cell transplant for SCID, so the T cells may come from the graft donor.

This clonotype was seen a handful of times. The chain employs TRBV28 and TRBJ1-2; TRBD1 is a possible D gene (5 bases). The CDR3 sequence is 15 residues long. Between the trimmed V and J ends, which lost 3 bases and 2 bases, there was a span of 13 bases. Germline values: CDR1 MDHEN, CDR2 SYDVKM. The CDR3 nucleotides are TGTGCCAGCAGTTTTCGAGCCCGGGACAACTATGGCTACACCTTC. This codes for CASSFRARDNYGYTF.

The CDR3 nucleotides read TGCGCCAGCAGCCGAGAAGGTGGGACAGATACGCAGTATTTT. It encodes CASSREGGTDTQYF. The V and J genes are TRBV5-1 and TRBJ2-3; D is unclear. Germline CDR1 and CDR2: SGHRS and YFSETQ. The CDR3 extends over 14 amino acids. The germline V and J ends were trimmed by 4 bases and 3 bases, with 12 bases remaining between them.

The chain links TRBV30 to TRBJ2-3; the D is unclear. The V gene lost 1 base and the J gene lost 0 bases, with 23 bases spanning the gap. This CDR3 comprises 19 residues. Germline V gene data show CDR1 as GTSNPN and CDR2 as SVGIG (reference sequence). CDR3 sequence: CAWSGSRAQRVPSTDTQYF. In DNA form, the CDR3 reads TGTGCCTGGAGTGGAAGTCGCGCGCAGAGAGTTCCTAGCACAGATACGCAGTATTTT. Filled out from reference TRBV30 and TRBJ2-3, the complete variable domain reads SQTIHQWPATLVQPVGSPLSLECTVEGTSNPNLYWYRQAAGRGLQLLFYSVGIGQISSEVPQNLSASRPQDRQFILSSKKLLLSDSGFYLCAWSGSRAQRVPSTDTQYFGPGTRLTVL.

The chain is built from TRBV27 and TRBJ2-7; 11 bases are a match to TRBD1. CDR1 MNHEY and CDR2 SMNVEV come from the germline V gene (reference sequence). The CDR3 is 17 residues long. The ends lost 6 bases at V and 3 bases at J; junction bases unmatched: 13. This CDR3 is CASSLTGRDRGVYEQYF. The CDR3 coding sequence is TGTGCCAGCAGCCTGACGGGCCGGGACAGGGGGGTCTACGAGCAGTACTTC.

The chain links TRBV7-9 to TRBJ2-7; D possibly corresponds to TRBD1 (7 bases). V dropped 5 bases and J dropped 2 bases, with 16 bases sitting between them. This CDR3 comprises 15 residues. Germline CDR1 SEHNR, CDR2 FQNEAQ (reference sequence). The DNA of the CDR3 is TGTGCCAGCAGCCCCCGCGGGACAGAGACCTACGAGCAGTACTTC. Its protein is CASSPRGTETYEQYF.

This clonotype was picked up a small number of times. The J gene is TRBJ2-2, the V gene TRBV12-3 or TRBV12-4; 8 positions match TRBD1. V gave up 6 bases and J gave up 4 bases; unmatched junction bases: 4. The CDR3 contains 14 residues. In DNA, the CDR3 is TGTGCCAGCAGGTTGGACAGGGTCACCGGGGAGCTGTTTTTT. Translating it yields CASRLDRVTGELFF.

This clonotype has a handful of counts. The chain combines TRBV5-1 with TRBJ2-7; 10 bases are shared with TRBD1. Trimming removed 3 bases from V and 5 bases from J; junction bases left unmatched: 5. The CDR3 loop spans 14 amino acids. Germline values: CDR1 SGHRS, CDR2 YFSETQ. CDR3 amino acids: CASSWDRGKDEQYF. CDR3 sequence (DNA): TGCGCCAGCAGCTGGGACAGGGGAAAGGACGAGCAGTACTTC.

V and J are TRBV12-3 or TRBV12-4 and TRBJ2-5; D remains unclear. CDR3 length: 13 amino acids. Trimming took off 8 bases at V and 1 base at J, with 11 bases between the two ends. The CDR3 DNA reads TGTGCCAGCGGGATACCAGTCCAAGAGACCCAGTACTTC. This sequence encodes CASGIPVQETQYF.

This chain connects TRBV5-6 to TRBJ2-7; 10 bases match TRBD2. V was pared by 0 bases and J by 3 bases, with 15 bases of the junction left unmatched. The CDR3 is 19 residues long. Germline V gene lookup returns CDR1 SGHDT and CDR2 YYEEEE. This chain's CDR3 is CASSLVRPFSSGSLYEQYF. CDR3 nucleotides: TGTGCCAGCAGCTTGGTCCGTCCCTTCTCTAGCGGGAGCCTCTACGAGCAGTACTTC.

The chain combines TRBV5-6 with TRBJ2-1; possibly TRBD1 or TRBD2 for D (5 bases each). V was shortened by 2 bases and J by 8 bases, with 17 bases between the two germline ends. CDR1 SGHDT and CDR2 YYEEEE come from the germline V gene. This CDR3 is built from 15 residues. CDR3 in amino acids: CASSLINEGTHEQFF. The DNA of the CDR3 is TGTGCCAGCAGCTTAATAAATGAGGGGACCCATGAGCAGTTCTTC.

This clonotype was counted only a few times. This sequence joins TRBV27 and TRBJ2-3; D perhaps matches TRBD2 (5 bases). Trimming cost V 6 bases and J 7 bases, with 20 bases left between them. Per germline, CDR1 MNHEY and CDR2 SMNVEV (reference sequence). CDR3 size: 15 residues. The CDR3 DNA reads as TGTGCCAGCAGAACTCAATCGATCGGGGTGTATACGCAGTATTTT. Its protein is CASRTQSIGVYTQYF.

This sequence joins TRBV10-3 and TRBJ2-5; the match to TRBD2 covers 7 bases. Germline values: CDR1 ENHRY, CDR2 SYGVKD. The CDR3 is 15 amino acids. V dropped 3 bases and J dropped 0; count of bases not matched to a gene: 4. The CDR3 bases are TGTGCCATCAGTGACTCGCGGGGGAACCAAGAGACCCAGTACTTC. It specifies CAISDSRGNQETQYF.

The CDR3 reads CASSYEGTQPQHF. The CDR3 coding sequence is TGCGCCAGCAGCTACGAAGGGACGCAGCCCCAGCATTTT. The V gene is TRBV5-1, the J gene TRBJ1-5; D possibly corresponds to TRBD1 (5 bases). There are 13 residues in the CDR3. The V and J ends lost 3 bases and 7 bases respectively, with 11 bases between them. The germline V gene encodes CDR1 SGHRS and CDR2 YFSETQ.

The CDR3 spells CASSLGDRDSGELFF. CDR3 DNA sequence: TGCGCCAGCAGCTTGGGCGACAGGGACTCCGGGGAGCTGTTTTTT. The genes are TRBV5-1 and TRBJ2-2; D perhaps matches TRBD1 (7 bases). The germline V gene encodes CDR1 SGHRS and CDR2 YFSETQ. The CDR3 is made up of 15 amino acids. The V and J ends lost 0 bases and 6 bases respectively, with 12 bases between them.

This clonotype was found a few times. This chain uses TRBV24-1 with TRBJ2-5; 8 bases are shared with TRBD2. J gave up 0 bases and V 2 bases, and 13 bases lay outside the gene matches. CDR1 is KGHDR, CDR2 SFDVKD, per germline. The CDR3 runs 19 residues. CDR3 DNA: TGTGCCACCAGTGATTCCTTGGGGCGGGGGGAGGCCTACCAAGAGACCCAGTACTTC. This codes for CATSDSLGRGEAYQETQYF.

This clonotype turned up a few times. The chain links TRBV20-1 to TRBJ2-1; 11 bases map to TRBD2. The CDR3 is made up of 15 amino acids. J gave up 4 bases and V 3 bases, and 5 bases lay outside the gene matches. From germline, CDR1 is DFQATT and CDR2 SNEGSKA (reference sequence). The CDR3 nucleotides read TGCAGTGCTAGGAAACTAGCGGGGGTTTACAATGAGCAGTTCTTC. As protein: CSARKLAGVYNEQFF.

Notes on this clonotype: Germline is not matched at one junction end, which may reflect a read error. The chain has TRBV7-9 and TRBJ2-7; D unresolved. This CDR3 is built from 15 residues. Germline V CDR1 and CDR2: SEHNR, FQNEAQ (reference sequence). This CDR3 is CASSLAASRSSEQYF. The CDR3 DNA sequence: TGTGCCAGCAGCTTAGCGGCCAGCAGGTCCTCCGAGCAGTACTTC.

CDR3 nucleotides: TGCGCCAGCAGCCAAGATAACGGGGTATCCTACAATGAGCAGTTCTTC. Translated: CASSQDNGVSYNEQFF. This chain links TRBV4-3 with TRBJ2-1, with a weak D call TRBD2 (5 bases). V lost 0 bases to trimming and J lost 1 base, with 10 bases between them. The CDR3 length is 16 residues. Germline V lookup: CDR1 LGHNA, CDR2 YSLEER.

This clonotype has more than one count but fewer than ten. The gene calls are TRBV29-1 and TRBJ1-1, with TRBD1 identical over 8 bases. There are 12 residues in the CDR3. Germline V gene data show CDR1 as SQVTM and CDR2 as ANQGSEA. V lost 6 bases, J lost 4 bases, and 4 bases stayed unmatched. Written as DNA, the CDR3 is TGCAGCGTCCAGGGGGCGGCCACTGAAGCTTTCTTT. Its protein product is CSVQGAATEAFF.

This clonotype was seen only once. The chain links TRBV4-1 to TRBJ2-5; a weak D match, TRBD2 (5 bases). This CDR3 spans 15 amino acids. Trimming cost V 0 bases and J 7 bases, with 15 bases left between them. Germline-derived CDR1 and CDR2 are MGHRA and YSYEKL. The CDR3 here is CASSQESRPGGTQYF. The DNA for the CDR3 is TGCGCCAGCAGCCAAGAGTCCAGGCCAGGAGGGACCCAGTACTTC.

V is TRBV4-1 and J is TRBJ1-1; D gene unclear. The CDR3 extends over 11 amino acids. V was trimmed by 3 bases and J by 4 bases, leaving 3 bases between them. Germline loops: CDR1 MGHRA, CDR2 YSYEKL. The CDR3 DNA reads TGCGCCAGCAGCCACTTCACTGAAGCTTTCTTT. Its translation: CASSHFTEAFF.

The V call is TRBV4-1, the J call TRBJ2-1; D may be TRBD2 (5 bases). The CDR3 totals 14 residues. The germline V and J ends were trimmed by 1 base and 2 bases, with 6 bases remaining between them. Germline CDR1 reads MGHRA; CDR2 reads YSYEKL. The CDR3 is CASSQAAAYNEQFF. CDR3 coding DNA: TGCGCCAGCAGCCAAGCAGCGGCCTACAATGAGCAGTTCTTC.

The table lists this clonotype with a few counts. This chain links TRBV25-1 with TRBJ2-5, with 12 bases lining up with TRBD2. CDR1 MGHDK and CDR2 SYGVNS come from the germline V gene. The CDR3 has 15 amino acids. After removal of 4 bases from V and 5 bases from J, the junction contained 5 bases not matched to a gene. In nucleotides, the CDR3 is TGTGCCAGCAGTGGAAGACTAGCGGGGGAGGAGACCCAGTACTTC. This gives the protein CASSGRLAGEETQYF.

In DNA form, the CDR3 reads TGCGCCAGCAGCCAAGATCCGGGGGACTCTGGGGCCAACGTCCTGACTTTC. Protein: CASSQDPGDSGANVLTF. The rearrangement uses TRBV4-1 and TRBJ2-6; possibly TRBD2 for D (6 bases). The V gene lost 0 bases and the J gene lost 0 bases, with 9 bases spanning the gap. CDR1 and CDR2 (germline): MGHRA, YSYEKL. The CDR3 is 17 amino acids.

The chain employs TRBV29-1 and TRBJ2-1; the D gene is possibly TRBD1 (5 bases). Deletions cut 2 bases from V and 3 bases from J, with 14 bases between. Germline V CDR1 and CDR2: SQVTM, ANQGSEA. This CDR3 contains 15 residues. CDR3 DNA sequence: TGCAGCGTTGAATGGGTGGGGCGCGGCTACAATGAGCAGTTCTTC. Its translation is CSVEWVGRGYNEQFF.